The source of this T cell receptor beta chain is a study of long-term antiretroviral therapy in people with HIV. Study-wide points: The data indicate that diversity increased after ART but remained below transplant donor controls.

V was trimmed by 4 bases and J by 1 base, leaving 7 bases between them. This CDR3 is built from 13 residues. CDR1 SNHLY and CDR2 FYNNEI come from the germline V gene. About this clone itself: The antigen remains undetermined.

The assay, immunoSEQ v3.0, was run at survey level. Clones were read by immunoSEQ multiplex PCR, and TCRdb kept only the in-frame ones, dropping some. Of about 31,000 clones listed, about nine tenths are singletons. The J gene is TRBJ1-2, the V gene TRBV2; TRBD1 might be the D (6 bases). The sample in question was unsorted PBMCs, obtained approximately 5 years before starting antiretroviral therapy. The TCR originated in a man between 45 and 60 years old with HIV. CDR3 in amino acids: CASSADSNYGYTF. The CDR3 nucleotides read TGTGCCAGCAGTGCGGACAGTAACTATGGCTACACCTTC. The full variable domain, in which reference TRBV2 and TRBJ1-2 provide the parts outside the CDR3, is EPEVTQTPSHQVTQMGQEVILRCVPISNHLYFYWYRQILGQKVEFLVSFYNNEISEKSEIFDDQFSVERPDGSNFTLKIRSTKLEDSAMYFCASSADSNYGYTFGSGTRLTVV.